The T cell receptor beta chain under discussion was sequenced for a study of human T cells and chemical hapten exposure. Study summary: Cases of alopecia areata, totalis or universalis occurred in a predominantly female patient group.

Each CDR3 protein is one row after TCRdb ran MiXCR on the RACE reads. This table holds roughly 50,000 distinct CDR3 sequences, approximately 9.7% found once. Time point specified: pre-sensitization, week 0. Specified treatment: therapeutic diphenylcyclopropenone sensitization with weekly scalp DPC. The authors extracted total RNA from unfractionated whole blood. CDR1 and CDR2 from the germline V gene are SNHLY and FYNNEI. V shed 5 bases and J shed 2 bases, with 10 bases lying between them. This CDR3 has 14 amino acids. The starting material was whole blood, obtained in connection with sensitization to the hapten diphenylcyclopropenone (DPC). The J gene is TRBJ1-3, the V gene TRBV2; D might be TRBD1 (5 bases). The receptor was isolated from a woman aged 25 to 39 with alopecia areata. Some clones in this sample may be carry-over from other donors' samples. In DNA form, the CDR3 reads TGTGCCAGCAGTTACGGGGACGCTGGAAACACCATATATTTT. Translation gives CASSYGDAGNTIYF.